The following is a T cell receptor (beta chain) sequence with its context. The source of the sample is a study of cytomegalovirus exposure and HLA in healthy donors. It was with 60 Vbeta and 13 Jbeta primers that the PCR ran. Produced via immunoSEQ multiplex PCR; TCRdb's table is partial and in-frame only. This sample carries fewer than 250,000 clones, approximately 79% of them seen once, and the ten largest clones take roughly 1.6%. This clonotype originated in a woman in her late teens or twenties in good health and CMV-seronegative. The sample was PBMCs.

CDR3 nucleotides: TGCGCCAGCAGCTTCGGTACAGAGAGTAATTCACCCCTCCACTTT. Its protein is CASSFGTESNSPLHF. This chain uses TRBV5-1 with TRBJ1-6; no clear D. With 2 bases removed from V and 6 bases from J, the gap between germline ends came to 12 bases. Germline loops: CDR1 SGHRS, CDR2 YFSETQ. CDR3 length equals 15 residues.